These T cell receptor beta chains were read from a single sample in a study of tumor-infiltrating lymphocytes in primary liver carcinoma. TCRdb re-analysed the multiplex PCR reads in MiXCR, keeping a single row per CDR3 protein. The sample has 100,000 or so distinct CDR3 sequences, around 83% seen once; the top ten hold more than 15%. Sequenced: liver tumor tissue from sampling region 3. These receptors were collected from a man aged 35-49 years with primary liver carcinoma and hepatitis B virus infection. CDR3s include the opening cysteine and the closing phenylalanine or tryptophan. A D gene is named only where the DNA matches it firmly. Clone size is shown for a subset of rows, as once, few, many or a class of expanded clone.

V: TRBV5-1; D: -; size: -; J: TRBJ1-1; CDR3: CASSVNRVADTEDFF; DNA: TGCGCAAGCAGCGTAAACAGGGTGGCGGACACTGAAGATTTCTTT
V: TRBV7-2; D: TRBD1; size: -; J: TRBJ2-3; CDR3: CASSRGTGVTDTQYF; DNA: TGTGCCAGCAGCCGGGGGACAGGGGTCACAGATACGCAGTATTTT
V: TRBV18; D: -; size: -; J: TRBJ2-7; CDR3: CASSPSGGGEQYF; DNA: TGTGCCAGCTCACCATCGGGCGGCGGCGAGCAGTACTTC
V: TRBV4-2; D: -; size: -; J: TRBJ2-7; CDR3: CASSQNRNEQCF; DNA: TGTGCTAGCAGCCAAAATCGGAACGAGCAGTGCTTC
V: TRBV11-3; D: TRBD2; size: once; J: TRBJ2-3; CDR3: CASSKAVAGGRTDTQYF; DNA: TGTGCCAGCAGCAAAGCAGTCGCGGGAGGGCGCACAGATACGCAGTATTTT
V: TRBV12-3/TRBV12-4; D: -; size: -; J: TRBJ2-5; CDR3: CASSSRVPGTQNF; DNA: TGTGCCAGCAGTTCAAGAGTTCCGGGGACCCAGAACTTC
V: TRBV5-8; D: TRBD1; size: many; J: TRBJ1-6; CDR3: CASSYSTGTANSPLHF; DNA: TGTGCCAGCAGCTACTCCACCGGGACAGCTAATTCACCCCTCCACTTT
V: TRBV25-1; D: TRBD2; size: -; J: TRBJ2-1; CDR3: CTSTAGGSYTEQFF; DNA: TGTACCAGTACAGCGGGAGGCTCCTACACTGAGCAGTTCTTC
V: TRBV5-4; D: -; size: -; J: TRBJ2-7; CDR3: CASNFASPCEQYF; DNA: TGTGCCAGCAACTTCGCCTCACCATGCGAGCAGTACTTC
V: TRBV6-5; D: -; size: few; J: TRBJ2-2; CDR3: CASSAASANTGELFF; DNA: TGTGCCAGCAGTGCGGCGAGCGCGAACACCGGAGAGCTGTTTTTT
V: TRBV11-2; D: -; size: -; J: TRBJ2-7; CDR3: CVNSPGGYEQYF; DNA: TGTGTCAACAGTCCCGGAGGCTACGAGCAGTACTTC
V: TRBV5-1; D: -; size: many; J: TRBJ2-1; CDR3: CASSLVEDNEQFF; DNA: TGCGCCAGCAGCTTGGTTGAAGACAATGAGCAGTTCTTC
V: TRBV5-1; D: -; size: -; J: TRBJ2-3; CDR3: CASILMGPEDTHYF; DNA: TGCGCCAGCATCCTGATGGGACCCGAAGATACGCATTATTTT
V: TRBV11-1; D: -; size: few; J: TRBJ1-6; CDR3: CASSRSLVLLLHF; DNA: TGTGCCAGCAGCCGGTCACTGGTTTTACTCCTCCACTTT
V: TRBV11-2; D: -; size: many; J: TRBJ2-2; CDR3: CATRPGSTGELFF; DNA: TGTGCCACTAGGCCAGGAAGCACCGGGGAGCTGTTTTTT
V: TRBV6-2/TRBV6-3; D: -; size: -; J: TRBJ2-7; CDR3: CALSASFEQYF; DNA: TGTGCCCTCAGCGCCAGTTTCGAGCAGTACTTC
V: TRBV6-6; D: -; size: -; J: TRBJ2-1; CDR3: CARTSMSSYNEQFF; DNA: TGTGCCAGAACTAGCATGAGCTCCTACAATGAGCAGTTCTTC
V: TRBV11-2; D: -; size: -; J: TRBJ2-6; CDR3: CASSLGGGRGISLSGANVLTF; DNA: TGTGCCAGCAGCTTGGGGGGTGGCAGGGGCATTTCCCTCTCTGGGGCCAACGTCCTGACTTTC
V: TRBV6-1; D: TRBD1; size: -; J: TRBJ2-5; CDR3: CASSEALGTVGRETQYF; DNA: TGTGCGAGCAGTGAAGCCCTCGGGACAGTGGGCCGTGAGACCCAGTACTTC
V: TRBV5-6; D: -; size: -; J: TRBJ2-7; CDR3: CASNLMASSYELYF; DNA: TGTGCCAGCAACTTGATGGCTAGTTCCTACGAGCTGTACTTC
V: TRBV5-6; D: -; size: -; J: TRBJ2-1; CDR3: CVSSFKGESRYNEQFF; DNA: TGTGTCAGCAGCTTTAAGGGGGAGAGCCGGTACAATGAGCAGTTCTTC
V: TRBV6-5; D: -; size: -; J: TRBJ2-2; CDR3: CASSYSRKREKLLF; DNA: TGTGCCAGTAGTTACTCGAGGAAACGGGAGAAGCTGTTATTT
V: TRBV29-1; D: TRBD2; size: -; J: TRBJ2-5; CDR3: CSVEWTRKETHYF; DNA: TGCAGCGTTGAATGGACTAGGAAGGAGACCCACTACTTC
V: TRBV11-1; D: TRBD2; size: -; J: TRBJ2-4; CDR3: CVSIFPGTSGTINIQYF; DNA: TGTGTCAGCATCTTTCCCGGGACTAGCGGGACCATAAACATTCAATACTTC
V: TRBV10-3; D: -; size: -; J: TRBJ2-1; CDR3: CATGEGIGEQFF; DNA: TGTGCCACCGGAGAGGGGATCGGTGAGCAGTTCTTT
V: TRBV12-3/TRBV12-4; D: TRBD2; size: -; J: TRBJ2-3; CDR3: CASSLAGGEGNTHYF; DNA: TGTGCCAGCAGTCTAGCGGGAGGGGAGGGAAATACGCACTATTTT
V: TRBV5-1; D: -; size: -; J: TRBJ2-2; CDR3: CVSSYGSSNTGELFF; DNA: TGCGTCAGCAGCTATGGGAGTAGTAACACCGGGGAGCTGTTTTTT
V: TRBV14; D: -; size: -; J: TRBJ1-2; CDR3: CASITDRSNYDHTF; DNA: TGTGCCAGCATCACCGACAGGTCTAACTATGACCACACCTTC
V: TRBV7-3; D: -; size: few; J: TRBJ2-7; CDR3: CASSIRVHEQYF; DNA: TGTGCCAGTAGCATCAGGGTCCACGAGCAGTACTTC
V: TRBV11-1; D: -; size: -; J: TRBJ2-6; CDR3: CASSRNSGANVLTF; DNA: TGTGCTAGCAGCCGGAATTCTGGGGCCAACGTCCTGACTTTC
V: TRBV6-5; D: TRBD1; size: -; J: TRBJ1-1; CDR3: CASSTYRGLREAEAYF; DNA: TGTGCCAGCAGTACGTACAGGGGGCTTAGGGAGGCTGAAGCTTACTTT
V: TRBV5-1; D: -; size: -; J: TRBJ1-5; CDR3: CASSSGGTSNQLQHF; DNA: TGCGCCAGCAGCTCGGGGGGGACTAGCAATCAGCTCCAACATTTT
V: TRBV6-6; D: TRBD1; size: -; J: TRBJ2-3; CDR3: CASRSTGGGYTQYF; DNA: TGTGCCAGCAGGTCTACAGGGGGTGGATATACGCAATATTTT
V: TRBV6-1; D: -; size: few; J: TRBJ2-6; CDR3: CASRAFKGRGRSGANVMTF; DNA: TGTGCCAGCAGGGCCTTTAAGGGCAGAGGCCGCTCTGGGGCCAACGTCATGACTTTC
V: TRBV14; D: -; size: -; J: TRBJ2-7; CDR3: CASSRRGTGTEQYF; DNA: TGTGCCAGCAGCCGTAGGGGTACAGGGACCGAGCAGTACTTC
V: TRBV28; D: -; size: -; J: TRBJ2-1; CDR3: CASKSLWSRGDEQFF; DNA: TGTGCCAGCAAGAGTTTATGGAGTAGGGGCGATGAGCAGTTCTTC
V: TRBV4-1; D: TRBD2; size: -; J: TRBJ2-1; CDR3: CASSPQLAGDYNEQLF; DNA: TGCGCCAGCAGCCCCCAACTAGCGGGGGATTACAATGAGCAGCTCTTC
V: TRBV14; D: -; size: -; J: TRBJ2-7; CDR3: CASSPPGRKLYEQYF; DNA: TGTGCCAGCAGCCCCCCGGGACGGAAACTATACGAGCAGTACTTT
V: TRBV6-5; D: -; size: -; J: TRBJ2-5; CDR3: CASSYSNRGETQYF; DNA: TGCGCCAGCAGTTACTCGAATCGTGGGGAGACCCAGTACTTC
V: TRBV11-2; D: -; size: -; J: TRBJ2-7; CDR3: CTSGTGTNYEQYF; DNA: TGTACCAGCGGAACCGGGACAAACTACGAGCAGTACTTC
V: TRBV25-1; D: -; size: -; J: TRBJ2-7; CDR3: CVSSDGLVRGEQYF; DNA: TGTGTCAGCAGTGACGGACTCGTCCGGGGGGAGCAGTACTTC
V: TRBV12-3/TRBV12-4; D: -; size: -; J: TRBJ2-2; CDR3: CARRGGRDTGELFF; DNA: TGTGCCAGGAGGGGGGGGCGGGACACAGGGGAGCTGTTTTTT
V: TRBV7-2; D: TRBD2; size: -; J: TRBJ2-7; CDR3: CAMSSTTSGDQYF; DNA: TGTGCCATGAGCTCCACTACAAGCGGGGACCAGTACTTC
V: TRBV29-1; D: -; size: -; J: TRBJ1-5; CDR3: CSVSVPDQPQHF; DNA: TGCAGCGTTTCCGTACCGGATCAGCCCCAGCATTTT
V: TRBV4-3; D: -; size: -; J: TRBJ2-1; CDR3: CTSSQNRACGFEQFF; DNA: TGCACCAGCAGCCAAAATAGAGCTTGCGGATTTGAGCAGTTCTTC
V: TRBV4-3; D: TRBD1; size: -; J: TRBJ2-6; CDR3: CASSHGTGHSGAYVLTF; DNA: TGCGCCAGCAGCCATGGGACAGGACACTCTGGGGCCTACGTCCTGACTTTC
V: TRBV4-2; D: -; size: -; J: TRBJ1-2; CDR3: CDSSQDPSARNYGYTF; DNA: TGTGACAGCAGCCAAGACCCTTCTGCGCGTAACTATGGCTACACCTTC
V: TRBV5-1; D: -; size: -; J: TRBJ2-7; CDR3: CASSFGAGNELYF; DNA: -
V: TRBV7-2; D: -; size: once; J: TRBJ2-6; CDR3: CPSTLNPGANVLTF; DNA: TGTCCCAGCACGCTTAATCCTGGGGCCAACGTCCTGACTTTC
V: TRBV5-1; D: TRBD2; size: -; J: TRBJ2-3; CDR3: CASRGSSGNSTDTQYF; DNA: TGCGCCAGCAGGGGGTCTAGCGGGAATTCCACAGATACGCAGTATTTT
V: TRBV29-1; D: TRBD2; size: once; J: TRBJ2-6; CDR3: CSVGGTSGSLSRANVLTF; DNA: TGCAGCGTTGGAGGTACTAGCGGGAGCCTCTCTAGGGCCAACGTCCTGACCTTC
V: TRBV9; D: TRBD1; size: -; J: TRBJ2-7; CDR3: CASSVRDRPLNYEQYF; DNA: TGTGCCAGCAGCGTAAGGGACAGGCCTCTGAATTACGAGCAATACTTC
V: TRBV6-5; D: -; size: -; J: TRBJ1-2; CDR3: CASSYSRGSNYGYTF; DNA: TGTGCCAGCAGTTATTCCCGTGGGTCTAACTATGGCTACACCTTC
V: TRBV6-1; D: -; size: -; J: TRBJ1-2; CDR3: CANSKIRDNYVYTF; DNA: TGTGCCAACAGTAAAATTCGGGATAACTATGTCTACACCTTC
V: TRBV6-6; D: TRBD1; size: once; J: TRBJ1-6; CDR3: CASNLGAGGNSPLHF; DNA: TGTGCCAGCAATCTGGGAGCAGGGGGGAATTCACCCCTCCACTTT